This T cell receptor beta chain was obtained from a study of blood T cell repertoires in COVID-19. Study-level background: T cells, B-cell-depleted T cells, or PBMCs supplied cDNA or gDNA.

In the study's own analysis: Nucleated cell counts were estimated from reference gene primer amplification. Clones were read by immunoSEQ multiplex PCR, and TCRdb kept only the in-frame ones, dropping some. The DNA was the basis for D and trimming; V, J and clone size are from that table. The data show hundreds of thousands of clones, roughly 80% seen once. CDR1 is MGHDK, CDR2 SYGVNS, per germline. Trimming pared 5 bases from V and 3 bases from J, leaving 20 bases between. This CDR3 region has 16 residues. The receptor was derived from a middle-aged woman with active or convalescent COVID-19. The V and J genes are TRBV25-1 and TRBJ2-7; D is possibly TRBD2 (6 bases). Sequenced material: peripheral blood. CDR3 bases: TGTGCCAGCAGTCGTACGTCAGGGAGGATCGACTACGAGCAGTACTTC. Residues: CASSRTSGRIDYEQYF.